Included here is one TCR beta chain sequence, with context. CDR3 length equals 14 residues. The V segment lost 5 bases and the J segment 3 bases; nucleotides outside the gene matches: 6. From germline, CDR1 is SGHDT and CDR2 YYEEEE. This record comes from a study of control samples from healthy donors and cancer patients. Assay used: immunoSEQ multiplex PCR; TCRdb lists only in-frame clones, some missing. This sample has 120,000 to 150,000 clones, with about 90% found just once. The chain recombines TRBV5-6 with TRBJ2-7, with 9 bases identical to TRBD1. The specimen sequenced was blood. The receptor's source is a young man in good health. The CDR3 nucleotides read TGTGCCAGCAGTTCCGGGACAGGGAACTACGAGCAGTACTTC. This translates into CASSSGTGNYEQYF.